Sequencing of this TCR beta chain was carried out in a study of cytomegalovirus exposure and HLA in healthy donors. PCR used 60 Vbeta primers and 13 Jbeta primers. Libraries were prepared by immunoSEQ multiplex PCR; TCRdb keeps only in-frame clonotypes and omits some of them. The profile covers tens of thousands of clones, with roughly 80% appearing a single time and 22% taken by the ten largest. Regarding the study as a whole: According to the study, 150 to 200 TCR beta chains were cytomegalovirus-associated. Rare TCR sequences predominated, though certain public TCRs were found in many donors.

In the case of this clone: Its target is not known.

The CDR3 is 15 amino acids. Germline V gene data show CDR1 as PRHDT and CDR2 as FYEKMQ (reference sequence). Deletions cut 4 bases from V and 6 bases from J, with 18 bases between. Sequencing used PBMCs. The chain has TRBV13 and TRBJ1-2, with TRBD1 as a possible D gene (6 bases). The TCR sequence derives from a woman aged 40 to 49 in good health and CMV-seropositive. The CDR3 loop is CASSYPTGSGDGYTF. The CDR3 bases are TGTGCCAGCAGCTACCCCACAGGGAGTGGAGATGGCTACACCTTC. Looking up the rest from reference TRBV13 and TRBJ1-2 gives the full variable domain: AAGVIQSPRHLIKEKRETATLKCYPIPRHDTVYWYQQGPGQDPQFLISFYEKMQSDKGSIPDRFSAQQFSDYHSELNMSSLELGDSALYFCASSYPTGSGDGYTFGSGTRLTVV.